These 9 T cell receptor beta chains originate from one sample sequenced in a study of patients and donors after allogeneic stem cell transplantation. Using its own MiXCR run on the RT-PCR reads, TCRdb lists one record per CDR3 protein. This repertoire shows about 960,000 distinct CDR3 sequences, roughly 18% found once; its top ten account for 5% to 6.5%. The sample taken for sequencing was blood, either unsorted or a sorted T cell fraction (not recorded which). The receptors originated from a human donor who was either an allogeneic HSCT recipient or a stem cell or donor lymphocyte infusion donor (not recorded which). It is not recorded whose cells these are; they may come from a transplant donor.

The chain recombines TRBV7-2 with TRBJ2-3; 8 bases map to TRBD2. This CDR3 has 17 amino acids. The junction had 8 bases not matched to a gene; V was cut back by 0 bases and J by 3 bases. CDR1 and CDR2 from the germline V gene are SGHTA and FQGNSA. CDR3 residues: CASSLAGAGEWTDTQYF. The CDR3 coding sequence is TGTGCCAGCAGCTTAGCGGGAGCGGGAGAGTGGACAGATACGCAGTATTTT.

About this clonotype itself: A read error may be the cause here, since a much bigger clone is one base away. The genes are TRBV5-1 and TRBJ2-3, with 7 bases aligning to TRBD2. The CDR3 length is 11 residues. Trimming removed 7 bases from V and 4 bases from J; junction bases left unmatched: 0. In germline, CDR1 is SGHRS, CDR2 YFSETQ. Written as DNA, the CDR3 is TGCGCCAGCGGGGGGGCAGATACGCAGTATTTT. Translation gives CASGGADTQYF.

The chain carries TRBV7-3 and TRBJ2-1; TRBD2 matches at 7 bases. Germline V gene data show CDR1 as SGHTA and CDR2 as FQGTGA. V was clipped by 0 bases and J by 5 bases; unmatched bases: 7. The length of the CDR3 is 16 residues. CDR3 sequence reads: CASSLTPQRGDNEQFF. The CDR3 nucleotides are TGTGCCAGCAGCTTAACTCCCCAGCGGGGCGACAATGAGCAGTTCTTC.

The chain couples TRBV7-8 to TRBJ2-7; 10 nucleotides match TRBD1. Unmatched junction bases numbered 7, after V lost 5 bases and J lost 3 bases. There are 15 residues in the CDR3. The V gene's germline CDR1 is SGHVS and CDR2 FQNEAQ. The CDR3 coding sequence is TGTGCCAGCAGCCCTAGGACAGGGGGGAACTACGAGCAGTACTTC. Its translation is CASSPRTGGNYEQYF.

This clonotype was observed many times. The CDR3 coding sequence is TGTGCCACCAGCAGTGGTGAGTCCTACGAGCAGTACTTC. This sequence encodes CATSSGESYEQYF. V gene TRBV15 combines with J gene TRBJ2-7; D gene unclear. V dropped 3 bases and J dropped 1 base, with 7 bases sitting between them. This CDR3 is built from 13 residues. Germline V gene data show CDR1 as LNHNV and CDR2 as YYDKDF (reference sequence).

The chain couples TRBV24-1 to TRBJ2-1; possible D gene TRBD1, 6 bases. This CDR3 region has 18 residues. V lost 4 bases and J lost 0, with 18 bases in between. The V gene's germline CDR1 is KGHDR and CDR2 SFDVKD. The CDR3 DNA is TGTGCCACCAGTGACCTGGGGGCAGGGACCAGCTCCTACAATGAGCAGTTCTTC. This sequence encodes CATSDLGAGTSSYNEQFF.

This clonotype came up once. At one end the junction does not follow the germline gene, possibly because of a read error. The V gene is TRBV5-8, the J gene TRBJ2-7; the D gene is possibly TRBD2 (6 bases). Germline lookup yields CDR1 SGHTS and CDR2 YDEGEE. This CDR3 region has 13 residues. CDR3 residues: CASSLEADYEKYF. Written as DNA, the CDR3 is TGTGCCAGCAGCTTGGAGGCGGACTACGAGAAGTACTTC.

This chain links TRBV19 with TRBJ2-3, with D perhaps matching TRBD2 (5 bases). The CDR3 is made up of 15 amino acids. Germline CDR1 reads LNHDA; CDR2 reads SQIVND (reference sequence). V lost 2 bases and J 0 bases, leaving 9 bases between the germline ends. This chain's CDR3 is CASSIIATSTDTQYF. CDR3 DNA: TGTGCCAGTAGTATAATAGCGACTAGCACAGATACGCAGTATTTT.

A few counts support this clonotype. This chain connects TRBV29-1 to TRBJ2-1; tentative D call: TRBD1 (6 bases). This CDR3 is built from 14 residues. The ends were cut back, 2 bases at V and 4 bases at J, with 12 bases in the middle. Germline loops: CDR1 SQVTM, CDR2 ANQGSEA. CDR3 sequence (DNA): TGCAGCGTTGAATACCGGACAGTATACAATGAGCAGTTCTTC. As protein: CSVEYRTVYNEQFF.